Presented here are 12 T cell receptor beta chains from one specimen sequenced in a study of cytomegalovirus exposure and HLA in healthy donors. The primer mix had 60 Vbeta and 13 Jbeta primers. Measured with immunoSEQ multiplex PCR; TCRdb has only the in-frame clones, and not every one. The profile shows some 130,000 clones, approximately 85% of them singletons. Sequencing input: PBMCs. These receptors originate from a boy between 10 and 17 years old in good health and CMV-seronegative.

J is TRBJ1-5 and V is TRBV10-3; 8 nucleotides match TRBD1. The CDR3 has 16 amino acids. Germline V gene data show CDR1 as ENHRY and CDR2 as SYGVKD. V lost 6 bases and J lost 2; bases outside the gene matches: 9. The DNA for the CDR3 is TGTGCCATCAGCTCGCCAGGGGGCGCCGGCAATCAGCCCCAGCATTTT. Translating it yields CAISSPGGAGNQPQHF.

This clone was detected only once. This chain connects TRBV11-2 to TRBJ2-3; D is unclear. In germline, CDR1 is SGHAT, CDR2 FQNNGV. Trimming removed 4 bases at V and 0 bases at J, with 17 bases between. CDR3 size: 17 residues. CDR3 sequence: CASSYWAKYSSTDTQYF. The CDR3 DNA reads TGTGCCAGCAGCTACTGGGCCAAATACTCTAGCACAGATACGCAGTATTTT.

The V and J genes are TRBV6-5 and TRBJ2-1; 10 bases are a match to TRBD2. V was clipped by 7 bases and J by 4 bases; unmatched bases: 7. The CDR3 runs 15 residues. Germline CDR1 is MNHEY and CDR2 is SVGAGI. CDR3 DNA: TGTGCCAGCAAGATAGCGGGGGGAGGATACAATGAGCAGTTCTTC. Protein: CASKIAGGGYNEQFF.

The chain recombines TRBV5-6 with TRBJ2-7; 8 positions agree with TRBD1. The CDR3 sequence is 15 residues long. V shed 0 bases and J 5 bases; nucleotides not matched to a gene: 7. CDR1 is SGHDT, CDR2 YYEEEE, per germline. The CDR3 loop reads CASSLEGQGAHEQYF. The CDR3, as DNA: TGTGCCAGCAGCTTGGAGGGGCAGGGGGCCCACGAGCAGTACTTC.

As for this clone: Within the sample, other DNA sequences also encode this same CDR3. This chain joins TRBV27 and TRBJ1-5; D is uncertain. The CDR3 covers 13 residues. Germline V gene sequence: CDR1 MNHEY, CDR2 SMNVEV (reference sequence). Trimming left V 4 bases short and J 0 bases short, with 4 bases between. CDR3 DNA: TGTGCCAGCAGTTCCTATAGCAATCAGCCCCAGCATTTT. It specifies CASSSYSNQPQHF.

The rearrangement uses TRBV7-9 and TRBJ1-3; D unclear. This CDR3 has 13 amino acids. Germline CDR1 reads SEHNR; CDR2 reads FQNEAQ (reference sequence). V was cut by 1 base and J by 4 bases, with 5 bases left in between. The CDR3 DNA follows: TGTGCCAGCAGCTTAGGCGGAGGAAACACCATATATTTT. Translating it yields CASSLGGGNTIYF.

The rearrangement joins TRBV2 to TRBJ2-1, with TRBD2 identical over 16 bases. Germline V CDR1 and CDR2: SNHLY, FYNNEI. This CDR3 is 18 amino acids long. V was clipped by 6 bases and J by 0 bases; unmatched bases: 5. The CDR3 nucleotides read TGTGCCAGCAGGGGGGGACTAGCGGGAGGGCGCTCCTACAATGAGCAGTTCTTC. It specifies CASRGGLAGGRSYNEQFF.

V gene TRBV10-3 combines with J gene TRBJ1-2; 8 nucleotides line up with TRBD1. CDR1 is ENHRY, CDR2 SYGVKD, per germline. Trimming at V came to 6 bases and at J to 4 bases, leaving 7 bases not matched to a gene. This CDR3 comprises 14 residues. Here the CDR3 reads CAISSGTGLYGYTF. The DNA of the CDR3 is TGTGCCATCAGCTCCGGGACAGGACTCTATGGCTACACCTTC.

J is TRBJ2-7 and V is TRBV15, with 7 bases identical to TRBD1. The CDR3 is made up of 14 amino acids. Germline V CDR1 and CDR2: LNHNV, YYDKDF (reference sequence). J lost 2 bases, V lost 1 base, and 2 bases had no gene match. CDR3 amino acids: CATSRATGPYEQYF. The CDR3, as DNA: TGTGCCACCAGCAGAGCGACAGGGCCCTACGAGCAGTACTTC.

The chain is built from TRBV5-1 and TRBJ2-3, with TRBD2 matching over 8 bases. The CDR3 covers 14 residues. The V gene's germline CDR1 is SGHRS and CDR2 YFSETQ. The trim removed 4 bases at V and 7 bases at J, leaving 8 bases unmatched. The CDR3 sequence: CASSPLAEVHTQYF. CDR3 nucleotides: TGCGCCAGCAGCCCACTAGCGGAGGTACATACGCAGTATTTT.

J is TRBJ2-1 and V is TRBV13; perhaps TRBD1 as D (5 bases). Trimming cost V 3 bases and J 0 bases, with 6 bases left between them. The germline gives CDR1 PRHDT, CDR2 FYEKMQ (reference sequence). CDR3 length: 14 residues. The CDR3, as DNA: TGTGCCAGCAGCTTGCAGGGCTCCTACAATGAGCAGTTCTTC. As protein: CASSLQGSYNEQFF.

The chain couples TRBV30 to TRBJ1-2, with D perhaps TRBD1 (5 bases). Deletions cut 8 bases from V and 3 bases from J, with 10 bases between. The length of the CDR3 is 11 residues. The germline V gene has CDR1 GTSNPN and CDR2 SVGIG (reference sequence). DNA of the CDR3: TGTGCCCTGGACAAAGACTATGGCTACACCTTC. Translation gives CALDKDYGYTF.